The 20 T cell receptor beta chains listed next were all sequenced from one sample in a study of blood T cell repertoires in COVID-19. The method was immunoSEQ multiplex PCR; TCRdb's version includes in-frame clones alone and lacks a portion of them. The sample consists of about 110,000 clones, about four fifths of them appearing once. Source material: peripheral blood. These receptors were obtained from an elderly woman with acute or convalescent COVID-19.

The chain is built from TRBV6-1 and TRBJ2-3; a weak D match, TRBD1 (6 bases). Between the trimmed V and J ends, which lost 2 bases and 0 bases, there was a span of 12 bases. Germline V CDR1 and CDR2: MNHNS, SASEGT. CDR3 length: 16 amino acids. CDR3 nucleotide sequence: TGTGCCAGCAGTGAATTCCGGACAGCTAGCACAGATACGCAGTATTTT. Amino acid sequence: CASSEFRTASTDTQYF.

The V call is TRBV5-1, the J call TRBJ2-3; D is possibly TRBD2 (5 bases). The CDR3 contains 14 residues. V lost 4 bases, J lost 8 bases, and 17 bases lay in between. The germline V gene has CDR1 SGHRS and CDR2 YFSETQ. This chain's CDR3 is CASSLSVRVGTQYF. CDR3 DNA sequence: TGCGCCAGCAGCCTCTCGGTGAGGGTGGGTACGCAGTATTTT.

The rearrangement joins TRBV21-1 to TRBJ2-7; TRBD1, the table's D call, lacks a check against the DNA. TRBV21-1 is a recognized pseudogene. CDR3 length equals 14 residues. The CDR3 protein is CASSIPRGPREQYV. The CDR3, as DNA: TGTGCCAGCAGCATTCCCAGGGGGCCTCGGGAGCAGTACGTC.

This chain joins TRBV6-1 and TRBJ2-2, with TRBD2 matching 14 bases. There are 16 residues in the CDR3. Trimming cost V 3 bases and J 8 bases; bases outside gene matches: 5. Germline-derived CDR1 and CDR2 are MNHNS and SASEGT. CDR3 sequence: CASSEGLAGVGGELFF. CDR3 bases: TGTGCCAGCAGTGAGGGACTAGCGGGAGTAGGAGGGGAGCTGTTTTTT.

The chain carries TRBV28 and TRBJ1-1; D gene uncertain. The CDR3 has 13 residues. With 1 base removed from V and 10 bases from J, the gap between germline ends came to 13 bases. Germline lookup yields CDR1 MDHEN and CDR2 SYDVKM. The CDR3 loop reads CASSLSDSFRAFF. The CDR3 DNA is TGTGCCAGCAGTTTATCTGACTCGTTTCGAGCTTTCTTT.

In its sample, this clone was seen a few times. This CDR3 is CATSDSRGEKLFF. Here the CDR3 DNA reads TGTGCCACCAGTGATTCAAGGGGGGAAAAACTGTTTTTT. This sequence joins TRBV24-1 and TRBJ1-4; D possibly corresponds to TRBD1 (6 bases). Trimming pared 2 bases from V and 8 bases from J, leaving 8 bases between. The germline CDR1 and CDR2 sequences are KGHDR and SFDVKD. CDR3 length: 13 residues.

The chain joins TRBV6-4 to TRBJ2-3, with TRBD2 matching over 9 bases. Germline loops: CDR1 MRHNA, CDR2 SNTAGT. The ends lost 2 bases at V and 5 bases at J; junction bases unmatched: 8. The CDR3 runs 16 residues. CDR3 DNA sequence: TGTGCCAGCAGTGACGGGGCGGGAGGGCCGGTAGATACGCAGTATTTT. Amino acid sequence: CASSDGAGGPVDTQYF.

This clone was detected only a few times. The V gene is TRBV4-1, the J gene TRBJ1-3, with a weak D call TRBD1 (5 bases). V was clipped by 1 base and J by 2 bases, with 12 bases between them. There are 16 residues in the CDR3. Germline loops: CDR1 MGHRA, CDR2 YSYEKL. CDR3 sequence reads: CASSQVGRETGNTIYF. The CDR3 nucleotides are TGCGCCAGCAGCCAAGTGGGCAGGGAAACTGGAAACACCATATATTTT.

The rearrangement uses TRBV30 and TRBJ1-6, with D perhaps TRBD1 (6 bases). The germline V gene has CDR1 GTSNPN and CDR2 SVGIG (reference sequence). CDR3 length: 16 residues. Trimming left V 2 bases short and J 7 bases short, with 18 bases between. CDR3 bases: TGTGCCTGGAGTACACAAGGGGGGGCGAGGAATTCACCCCTCCACTTT. Encoded protein: CAWSTQGGARNSPLHF.

The chain uses TRBV5-6 and TRBJ2-7; D possibly corresponds to TRBD1 (5 bases). This CDR3 has 13 amino acids. Germline CDR1 SGHDT, CDR2 YYEEEE. Trimming left V 3 bases short and J 2 bases short, with 9 bases between. CDR3 sequence reads: CASSSGHTYEQYF. CDR3 sequence (DNA): TGTGCCAGCAGCTCCGGACACACCTACGAGCAGTACTTC.

The chain employs TRBV6-6 and TRBJ1-2; maybe TRBD1 (6 bases). This CDR3 has 14 amino acids. Germline CDR1 MNHNY, CDR2 SVGAGI (reference sequence). Trimming cost V 8 bases and J 8 bases, with 21 bases left between them. CDR3 nucleotides: TGTGCCAGCTCCAACAGGGTAGGAGGAGGCGGCTACACCTTC. Protein sequence: CASSNRVGGGGYTF.

The genes are TRBV27 and TRBJ1-6; a weak D match, TRBD1 (6 bases). The length of the CDR3 is 12 residues. Looked up from germline, CDR1 is MNHEY and CDR2 is SMNVEV (reference sequence). Trimming cost V 8 bases and J 10 bases, with 12 bases left between them. CDR3 amino acids: CASRRGGSPLHF. DNA for the CDR3: TGTGCCAGCCGCAGGGGCGGATCACCCCTCCACTTT.

This sequence joins TRBV9 and TRBJ2-1; 9 bases match TRBD2. CDR3 length: 15 amino acids. Per the germline V gene, CDR1 is SGDLS and CDR2 is YYNGEE. V dropped 2 bases and J dropped 10; count of bases not matched to a gene: 10. Written as DNA, the CDR3 is TGTGCCAGCAGCGTTGGAATAGCGGGAGTGGGAGAGCAGTTCTTC. Protein product: CASSVGIAGVGEQFF.

The chain joins TRBV7-8 to TRBJ2-1; D is unresolved. The V gene's germline CDR1 is SGHVS and CDR2 FQNEAQ. Trimming removed 4 bases at V and 8 bases at J, with 6 bases between. This CDR3 has 11 residues. CDR3 residues: CASSSHDEQFF. The CDR3 DNA follows: TGTGCCAGCAGCTCCCATGATGAGCAGTTCTTC.

V and J are TRBV6-1 and TRBJ1-2; maybe TRBD1 (5 bases). Between the trimmed V and J ends, which lost 2 bases and 7 bases, there was a span of 14 bases. Germline assignment: CDR1 MNHNS and CDR2 SASEGT. The CDR3 runs to 14 residues. CDR3 sequence (DNA): TGTGCCAGCAGTGAAAGGAGGGGTCTCTCTGGCTACACCTTC. It is translated as CASSERRGLSGYTF.

The V and J genes are TRBV5-1 and TRBJ1-2; D is uncertain. The V gene lost 0 bases and the J gene lost 5 bases, with 14 bases spanning the gap. This CDR3 comprises 15 residues. CDR1 SGHRS and CDR2 YFSETQ come from the germline V gene. The CDR3 region is CASSLETGRAYGYTF. CDR3 nucleotide sequence: TGCGCCAGCAGCTTGGAAACGGGGAGGGCATATGGCTACACCTTC.

This clone was counted a few times. CDR3 loop: CASSLGGGANVLTF. CDR3 DNA sequence: TGTGCCAGCAGCTTAGGCGGTGGGGCCAACGTCCTGACTTTC. V is TRBV11-2 and J is TRBJ2-6; D gene uncertain. V was clipped by 1 base and J by 3 bases, with 4 bases between them. The CDR3 consists of 14 residues. CDR1 is SGHAT, CDR2 FQNNGV, per germline.

The gene calls are TRBV11-2 and TRBJ2-2; D not certain. The CDR3 spans 12 residues. Germline CDR1 and CDR2: SGHAT and FQNNGV. Trimming removed 10 bases from V and 4 bases from J, with 10 bases in between. CDR3 nucleotides: TGTGCCACCGGTTCTCTCACCGGGGAGCTGTTTTTT. Protein sequence: CATGSLTGELFF. The whole variable domain, remainder taken from reference TRBV11-2 and TRBJ2-2, is EAGVAQSPRYKIIEKRQSVAFWCNPISGHATLYWYQQILGQGPKLLIQFQNNGVVDDSQLPKDRFSAERLKGVDSTLKIQPAKLEDSAVYLCATGSLTGELFFGEGSRLTVL.

V gene TRBV24-1 combines with J gene TRBJ2-5; 8 bases fit TRBD1. Germline V gene sequence: CDR1 KGHDR, CDR2 SFDVKD. The CDR3 contains 15 residues. After removal of 3 bases from V and 5 bases from J, the junction contained 7 bases not matched to a gene. The CDR3 reads CATSDTPQGEETQYF. CDR3 in DNA: TGTGCCACCAGTGATACCCCACAGGGGGAGGAGACCCAGTACTTC.

This chain joins TRBV29-1 and TRBJ2-3; maybe TRBD1 (5 bases). V was clipped by 5 bases and J by 6 bases, with 15 bases between them. This CDR3 has 13 amino acids. In germline, CDR1 is SQVTM, CDR2 ANQGSEA. The DNA of the CDR3 is TGCAGCGTTCGTAAGGGGATTTGGGATACGCAGTATTTT. It yields the protein CSVRKGIWDTQYF.